Listed below are T cell receptor beta chains from one sample, sequenced in a study of identical twins. Using its own MiXCR run on the 5' RACE reads, TCRdb lists one record per CDR3 protein. This repertoire shows roughly 350,000 distinct CDR3 sequences, roughly 9% found once; its top ten account for under 9.5%. Sequenced input: naive T cells sorted from blood. These receptors all come from a woman aged 45-65 years in good health. Both conserved end residues are part of each CDR3. A D gene is named only where the DNA matches it firmly. Size is stated for part of the rows, as once, few or many counts, or as a class when the clone is expanded.

J gene	V gene	clone size	D gene	CDR3 protein	CDR3 DNA
TRBJ2-2	TRBV4-1	-	-	CASSQGLGGTGELFF	TGCGCCAGCAGCCAAGGTCTAGGGGGCACCGGGGAGCTGTTTTTT
TRBJ2-2	TRBV29-1	many	TRBD1	CSVRDRGLVTGELFF	TGCAGCGTCCGGGACAGGGGGCTTGTCACCGGGGAGCTGTTTTTT
TRBJ1-1	TRBV5-1	-	-	CASSPDGVEAFF	TGCGCCAGCAGTCCGGACGGGGTTGAAGCTTTCTTT
TRBJ2-1	TRBV7-9	many	-	CASSFLRLEHEQFF	TGTGCCAGCAGCTTTCTAAGACTAGAACATGAGCAGTTCTTC
TRBJ2-2	TRBV12-5	many	-	CASGLVIWEAQRAGELFF	TGTGCTAGTGGTTTGGTAATCTGGGAGGCGCAACGAGCCGGGGAGCTGTTTTTT
TRBJ2-1	TRBV24-1	few	TRBD2	CATSERGLADGEDYNEQFF	TGTGCCACCAGTGAACGTGGACTAGCCGACGGGGAGGACTACAATGAGCAGTTCTTC
TRBJ2-1	TRBV4-1	-	TRBD2	CASSHTGGSGSNEQFF	TGCGCCAGCAGCCACACGGGAGGTAGCGGGAGCAATGAGCAGTTCTTC
TRBJ1-1	TRBV4-1	few	-	CASSQDAGNTEAFF	TGCGCCAGCAGCCAAGATGCAGGGAACACTGAAGCTTTCTTT
TRBJ2-7	TRBV12-3/TRBV12-4	many	-	CASSLADSSYEQYF	TGTGCCAGCAGTTTAGCGGACAGCTCCTACGAGCAGTACTTC
TRBJ2-7	TRBV28	many	-	CASISSYEQYF	TGTGCCAGCATAAGCTCCTACGAGCAGTACTTC
TRBJ2-2	TRBV12-3/TRBV12-4	many	-	CASSLLANTGELFF	TGTGCCAGCAGTTTATTAGCGAACACCGGGGAGCTGTTTTTT
TRBJ1-1	TRBV12-3/TRBV12-4	-	-	CASTPLNGENTEAFF	TGTGCCAGCACTCCGTTGAATGGGGAGAACACTGAAGCTTTCTTT
TRBJ2-1	TRBV6-6	few	-	CASSAGRARSYNEQFF	TGTGCCAGCAGTGCAGGGCGGGCACGCTCCTACAATGAGCAGTTCTTC
TRBJ2-7	TRBV12-5	few	-	CASGGGPSVEQYF	TGTGCTAGTGGTGGGGGTCCGTCGGTCGAGCAGTACTTC
TRBJ2-1	TRBV29-1	few	-	CSKTRGPCNEQFF	TGCAGCAAAACAAGGGGACCCTGCAATGAGCAGTTCTTC
TRBJ2-5	TRBV7-2	-	TRBD2	CASSLVASGEETQYF	TGTGCCAGCAGCTTAGTAGCTAGCGGGGAAGAGACCCAGTACTTC
TRBJ1-1	TRBV27	-	-	CASSVTTMNTEAFF	TGTGCCAGCAGCGTAACGACCATGAACACTGAAGCTTTCTTT
TRBJ1-6	TRBV20-1	many	-	CSARDQGGSPLHF	TGCAGTGCTAGAGATCAGGGTGGGTCACCCCTCCACTTT
TRBJ2-1	TRBV19	many	-	CASIMGLSSYNEQFF	TGTGCCAGTATCATGGGGTTGAGCTCCTACAATGAGCAGTTCTTC
TRBJ1-2	TRBV18	few	-	CASSRGHRNGYTF	TGTGCCAGCTCACGAGGTCACAGGAATGGCTACACCTTC
TRBJ2-1	TRBV15	many	-	CATKNSRYSYNEQFF	TGTGCCACCAAGAATAGCCGCTATTCCTACAATGAGCAGTTCTTC
TRBJ2-7	TRBV5-6	-	-	CASSSSHEQYF	TGTGCCAGCAGCTCAAGCCACGAGCAGTACTTC
TRBJ2-7	TRBV5-4	few	-	CASSLDSLSSSYEQYF	TGTGCCAGCAGCTTGGACAGCCTCAGCAGCTCCTACGAGCAGTACTTC
TRBJ2-7	TRBV5-1	many	-	CASSLLSSRYPHEQYF	TGCGCCAGCAGCCTTCTGTCTAGCCGTTATCCTCACGAGCAGTACTTC
TRBJ1-1	TRBV5-5	few	TRBD1	CASSLVARGEAFF	TGTGCCAGCAGCTTGGTCGCCAGGGGGGAAGCTTTCTTT